This T cell receptor beta chain was captured in a study of cytomegalovirus exposure and HLA in healthy donors (dated by TCRdb to about 2017). In terms of the full investigation: According to an earlier analysis of several hundred of the donors, roughly 180 million T cells yielded roughly 100 million unique TCR beta sequences and approximately 280 Gb of sequence data. An early release covering about 600 HLA-typed donors comprised approximately 300 gigabases of sequencing data and 85 million or so unique TCR sequences. Of the roughly 400 genotyped donors, approximately 80% fell in the genetic ancestry cluster associated with self-reported Caucasian donors. The study aimed to test whether signatures of past pathogen exposure could be identified by cataloging public T cell receptors. The T cell repertoires of under 750 subjects were profiled by immunosequencing and related to cytomegalovirus serostatus. Besides the first cohort of around 670 subjects, a separate validation cohort made up of roughly 120 different subjects was used. To predict cytomegalovirus infection status, the study brought together high-throughput TCR immunosequencing, statistical association of individual TCRs with disease status, and machine learning. A later analysis re-examined previously published TCR beta repertoires from roughly 720 donors and added high-resolution HLA genotyping to investigate patterns of TCR occurrence. The later analysis used no new phenotypic data to find candidate immune exposures, relying instead on TCR beta sequences and their occurrence across donors. An earlier analysis of roughly 580 of the donors used high-throughput TCR beta sequencing to judge whether each TCR beta V gene segment behaved as functional or pseudogenic. Alongside the repertoire data, information on donor age, sex, ethnicity and CMV serostatus was compiled. A later genetic analysis used genome-wide SNP genotypes for about 55% of the 666 donors, treating that subset as a discovery cohort. All discovery cohort repertoires had been generated on a single sequencing platform. HLA typing included class I and class II loci at four-digit resolution. The number of typed donors differed by locus: 629-630 for A, B, C, DRB1 and DQB1; some 500 for DQA1; 606 for DPA1; and roughly 450 for DPB1. Because of strong linkage in the cohort, roughly five DR-DQ haplotypes were treated as single units for association and clustering. Among under 450 genotyped donors of the cohort, an average of roughly 240,000 unique TCR beta nucleotide sequences were sequenced per donor, roughly 20% of them non-productive. The research as a whole found: In a later analysis, the rate of TCR association differed among HLA loci, with DRB1 alleles having the most associated TCRs and HLA-C alleles having the fewest. The sequencing pipeline was judged likely to have produced a cluster of highly shared sequence variants as a technical artifact. A later analysis reported that several top co-occurrence clusters appeared linked to parvovirus B19, influenza, CMV and Epstein-Barr virus. A further reported finding was that TCR beta sequences accurately predicted the HLA-A and HLA-B alleles for most subjects in the first cohort. In the study, about 150 TCR beta chains were listed as associated with cytomegalovirus. According to a later genetic analysis, donors in an Asian-associated ancestry cluster had fewer N-insertions in productive TCRs than the roughly 660-donor mean. A later analysis found that most CMV-associated TCR beta chains appeared HLA-restricted, with HLA associations seemingly driven largely by CMV exposure. An association between a missense DCLRE1C variant and V-gene and J-gene trimming of TCR beta chains was found in a later genetic analysis and replicated in an independent cohort. The presence/absence analyses assumed that sequencing depth was roughly uniform across donors, and that assumption may not be true. In vitro tests confirmed that a few of the cytomegalovirus-associated TCR beta chains recognize cytomegalovirus antigens. Most TCR sequences were observed very rarely across donors, whereas some public TCRs were present in many individuals. Some IMGT-functional V segments, including TRBV6-2 and TRBV6-3, could not be told apart with the 87-base-pair reads, so those segments were excluded. The earlier analysis of a few hundred of the donors excluded about 16 rarely observed V segments, including chromosome 9 orphons, because counts were too low. Specific HLA alleles were associated with over 15,000 TCR beta sequences at a false discovery rate of 0.05 in a later analysis. Because HLA typing was missing for some donors at each locus, association tests included only the typed subset. The classifier was reported to diagnose cytomegalovirus status with high specificity and sensitivity in both the original and validation cohorts. When HLA alleles, especially DR and DQ, strongly co-occurred, attributing TCR associations to individual alleles was difficult. In a later analysis, HLA-associated TCR beta chains were found to be more clonally expanded and to have lower generation probabilities than equally common non-associated chains. In an earlier analysis of 450 to 750 of the donors, most TCR beta V segments appeared in productive rearrangements about 90% or about 30% of the time, broadly matching IMGT annotations. It was suggested by the authors that the approach could potentially be generalized to other disease states and immunological phenotypes. CMV serostatus was the only immune exposure information available for the cohort. The cohort was sequenced for TCR beta chains only, and without alpha or paired-chain data the features that could be detected were limited. Linkage disequilibrium might explain the correlated functional status among segregating V segments, but an unknown experimental factor could not be excluded.

The CDR3 starts with the cysteine, ends with the phenylalanine, and has 15 residues. Only CDR3 DNA remains: 45 bases, in frame from the first base. V and J lose 0 bases and 6 bases, and a span of 11 bases separates them. Based on the germline V gene, the CDR1 and CDR2 sequences are SGHVS and FNYEAQ. The cohort was made up of 500 to 850 healthy bone marrow donors. Cohort members were all nominally healthy when sampled, although unrecorded immune exposures were likely present. The donor was CMV seropositive and was included in the group of 300 or so seropositive cohort members. Each donor provided a peripheral blood sample, and peripheral blood mononuclear cells were used for TCR beta sequencing. Genomic DNA extraction from the blood cell samples was performed with the Qiagen DNeasy Blood Extraction Kit. On this clone itself: Its antigen remains unidentified. No per-base quality is available; no much larger clone lies one base away.

Preparation of the library involved the immunoSEQ multiplex PCR assay. A mixture of 60 forward primers for TCR Vbeta segments and 13 reverse primers for TCR Jbeta segments was used in the multiplex PCR. The CDR3 region of rearranged TCR beta genes was amplified from genomic DNA by a multiplex PCR assay. The amplified TCR beta libraries were sequenced on the Illumina HiSeq System as 87-base-pair reads. The authors processed their data as follows. In a later analysis, 70 million to 95 million unique TCR beta chains were counted across the roughly 670 repertoires, and approximately 11 million of these chains were shared by at least two donors. Raw reads were error-corrected and collapsed into unique sequences by a nearest-neighbor algorithm in which closely related sequences were merged to remove PCR and sequencing errors. To assign V, D and J gene segments, CDR3 sequences were aligned to IMGT reference sequences. Each retained sequence needed at least a six-nucleotide match to both a V gene segment and a J gene segment. Rearrangements were called productive when the CDR3 lacked stop codons and stayed in frame with V and J; all others were non-productive. Following IMGT convention, CDR3 was defined as the stretch from the second conserved V-encoded cysteine to the conserved J-encoded phenylalanine. The earlier analysis of 500 to 600 of the donors excluded sequences that lacked an unambiguous match to a single V gene segment. An earlier analysis of 500 to 600 of the donors classified V segments as functional when productive rearrangements were above 56.7% and as segregating when the standard deviation between donors was above 5%. A statistical classification framework was built for diagnosing cytomegalovirus status from the catalog of TCR beta chain sequences. A later analysis assigned V and J genes by comparing TCR nucleotide sequences with IMGT/GENE-DB human TR gene sequences. In a later analysis, CDR3 sequences and most-parsimonious VDJ recombination scenarios were assigned using the TCRdist pipeline. In a later analysis, each TCR beta chain was defined by its CDR3 amino acid sequence together with its V-gene family, and reads without a unique V-gene family were excluded. In a later analysis, around 600 highly shared, low-generation-probability nucleotide sequences were removed to address suspected cross-contamination and a sequencing artifact. In a later analysis, a clonal expansion index for each public chain was calculated from normalized within-repertoire ranks of inferred template counts. In a later analysis, generation probabilities were computed with a VDJ recombination model fitted to out-of-frame rearrangements, and the resulting probabilities were checked against IGoR. In a later analysis, hypergeometric tests were used to score TCR-TCR, TCR-HLA and TCR-CMV co-occurrence, with a repertoire-size bias correction applied to TCR pairs. A later analysis estimated false discovery rates by permuting HLA or CMV assignments 20 times. In a later analysis, co-occurring TCRs were grouped using DBSCAN, and TCRdist sequence similarity was added for clustering within HLA-allele-positive subsets. Co-occurrence clustering excluded repertoires with fewer than 30,000 or more than 120,000 public chains, plus five with anomalous nucleotide sharing. TCRdb took this table from immuneACCESS and kept in-frame rearrangements with V and J called. Such tables lack part of the clones; where checked against another copy, unresolved V genes explain under half of the gap, and the rest is unexplained. D and trimming were read from the DNA, whereas the V and J calls and clone size are those reported in that table. The sample yields around 150,000 clones; roughly 74% were counted once. The top ten constitute roughly 7.6% of the sample.

The chain is encoded by TRBV7-6 joined to TRBJ2-2; the D segment could be TRBD1, given 5 matching bases. Specimen: PBMCs. The TCR was taken from a woman aged 40-49 years in good health and CMV-seropositive. The sequenced DNA is TGTGCCAGCAGCTTAGCGCGGCAGGGCCCCGGGGAGCTGTTTTTT. Its protein reads: CASSLARQGPGELFF.